In its sample, the clone carrying this TCR beta chain was seen many times. The data derive from a study of identical twins. Each CDR3 protein is one row after TCRdb ran MiXCR on the 5' RACE reads. This table holds some 260,000 distinct CDR3 sequences, around 15% found once. The CDR3 has 16 residues. Germline values: CDR1 SGHRS, CDR2 YFSETQ. With 4 bases removed from V and 2 bases from J, the gap between germline ends came to 13 bases. The source of this sequence is a young woman in good health. The sequenced sample was memory (CD45RO+) T cells sorted from blood. The chain has TRBV5-1 and TRBJ1-6; TRBD1 might be the D (5 bases). This CDR3 is CASSPQGSAYNSPLHF. For the CDR3, the DNA is TGCGCCAGCAGCCCGCAGGGAAGCGCCTATAATTCACCCCTCCACTTT.